The 32 T cell receptor beta chains listed next were all sequenced from one sample in a study of cytomegalovirus exposure and HLA in healthy donors. The PCR used 60 Vbeta and 13 Jbeta primers. Some clones are missing from TCRdb's copy, which holds only in-frame ones; the method was immunoSEQ multiplex PCR. The sample contains roughly 200,000 clones, around four fifths of which appear only once. The material sequenced was PBMCs. These receptors were taken from a woman aged 60-75 years in good health and CMV-seropositive.

V gene TRBV28 combines with J gene TRBJ1-2; 7 bases match TRBD1. Germline trimming cut 5 bases from V and 11 bases from J; bases unmatched to any gene: 14. The V gene's germline CDR1 is MDHEN and CDR2 SYDVKM. There are 14 residues in the CDR3. Written as DNA, the CDR3 is TGTGCCAGCAGTACCACGGACAGGTGGGGGTGGTACACCTTC. Its protein is CASSTTDRWGWYTF.

The J gene is TRBJ2-5, the V gene TRBV30, with D possibly being TRBD2 (5 bases). V was cut by 0 bases and J by 5 bases, with 7 bases left in between. CDR3 length equals 12 residues. From germline, CDR1 is GTSNPN and CDR2 SVGIG (reference sequence). The CDR3 loop reads CAWSVAGETQYF. For the CDR3, the DNA is TGTGCCTGGAGTGTCGCGGGCGAGACCCAGTACTTC.

V and J are TRBV4-1 and TRBJ1-1; no firm D call. Trimming cost V 1 base and J 3 bases, with 6 bases left between them. Per germline, CDR1 MGHRA and CDR2 YSYEKL. The CDR3 contains 13 residues. Written as DNA, the CDR3 is TGCGCCAGCAGCCAAGTTGCAGACACTGAAGCTTTCTTT. Amino acid sequence: CASSQVADTEAFF.

The chain couples TRBV28 to TRBJ1-5; the D gene is possibly TRBD1 (5 bases). The CDR3 runs to 13 residues. CDR1 and CDR2 (germline): MDHEN, SYDVKM. V was cut by 7 bases and J by 5 bases, with 12 bases left in between. The CDR3 sequence is CASTGGVDQPQHF. In nucleotides, the CDR3 is TGTGCCAGCACCGGGGGGGTTGATCAGCCCCAGCATTTT.

The chain joins TRBV5-1 to TRBJ2-7; D may be TRBD2 (6 bases). Trimming pared 4 bases from V and 6 bases from J, leaving 11 bases between. CDR1 is SGHRS, CDR2 YFSETQ, per germline. CDR3 length: 12 residues. The CDR3 sequence is CASSAVGGEQYF. CDR3 sequence (DNA): TGCGCCAGCAGCGCCGTGGGGGGCGAGCAGTACTTC.

This clone was seen a single time. This chain links TRBV7-9 with TRBJ2-2; D is possibly TRBD1 (6 bases). Trimming took 1 base from V and 6 from J, leaving 12 bases between them. The germline V gene encodes CDR1 SEHNR and CDR2 FQNEAQ (reference sequence). This CDR3 has 15 amino acids. The CDR3 reads CASSLGGPSPGELFF. CDR3 DNA sequence: TGTGCCAGCAGCTTAGGGGGGCCATCCCCCGGGGAGCTGTTTTTT.

J is TRBJ2-1 and V is TRBV6-1, with TRBD1 matching 8 bases. The V gene end was trimmed by 7 bases and the J gene end by 15 bases; junction bases not matched to a gene: 11. Germline V gene sequence: CDR1 MNHNS, CDR2 SASEGT. This CDR3 is built from 12 residues. DNA of the CDR3: TGTGCCAGCAATGACAGGGGTCTCCGGGGGTTCTTC. Residues: CASNDRGLRGFF.

The chain carries TRBV6-5 and TRBJ2-7, with TRBD1 identical over 9 bases. Germline V gives CDR1 MNHEY, CDR2 SVGAGI. V shed 4 bases, J shed 6 bases, and the junction held 7 bases outside the gene matches. This CDR3 comprises 14 residues. The CDR3 DNA is TGTGCCAGCAGTTCAGGGACAGGGTTTAGCGAGCAGTACTTC. It is translated as CASSSGTGFSEQYF.

Concerning this clone itself: A read error is likely, as this CDR3 ends without the conserved phenylalanine or tryptophan. The rearrangement joins TRBV11-2 to TRBJ1-3; D remains unclear. CDR3 length: 15 amino acids. Per the germline V gene, CDR1 is SGHAT and CDR2 is FQNNGV. V was shortened by 5 bases and J by 4 bases, with 15 bases between the two germline ends. CDR3 bases: TGTGCCAGCAGCCCCCCGGGGTGGGAGGGAAACACCATATATCTT. It is translated as CASSPPGWEGNTIYL.

In its sample, this clone was seen a few times. This rearrangement joins TRBV5-1 to TRBJ1-3, with D possibly being TRBD1 (6 bases). The V end was cut by 2 bases, the J end by 3 bases, with 6 bases between. In germline, CDR1 is SGHRS, CDR2 YFSETQ. This CDR3 contains 13 residues. Here the CDR3 DNA reads TGCGCCAGCAGCTTACAGGGTGGAAACACCATATATTTT. It specifies CASSLQGGNTIYF.

This chain joins TRBV9 and TRBJ1-4; 8 positions match TRBD1. Trimming removed 0 bases from V and 4 bases from J; junction bases left unmatched: 2. Per the germline V gene, CDR1 is SGDLS and CDR2 is YYNGEE. This CDR3 spans 15 amino acids. The CDR3 DNA follows: TGTGCCAGCAGCGTAGAGGGACAGGTTAATGAAAAACTGTTTTTT. Translating it yields CASSVEGQVNEKLFF. The complete variable domain, with remaining parts taken from reference TRBV9 and TRBJ1-4, reads DSGVTQTPKHLITATGQRVTLRCSPRSGDLSVYWYQQSLDQGLQFLIQYYNGEERAKGNILERFSAQQFPDLHSELNLSSLELGDSALYFCASSVEGQVNEKLFFGSGTQLSVL.

V and J are TRBV6-5 and TRBJ2-1, with TRBD2 matching over 11 bases. Germline CDR1 is MNHEY and CDR2 is SVGAGI. V was clipped by 6 bases and J by 9 bases; unmatched bases: 10. This CDR3 is built from 15 residues. The CDR3 sequence: CASRDSGGVLGEQFF. Written as DNA, the CDR3 is TGTGCCAGCAGGGATAGCGGGGGGGTTCTAGGTGAGCAGTTCTTC.

The rearrangement joins TRBV5-1 to TRBJ2-3; TRBD2 aligns across 8 bases. V dropped 4 bases and J dropped 1; count of bases not matched to a gene: 2. Germline V gene sequence: CDR1 SGHRS, CDR2 YFSETQ. The CDR3 covers 14 residues. As DNA, the CDR3 is TGCGCCAGCAGCGGGGGACTAGGCACAGATACGCAGTATTTT. It codes for CASSGGLGTDTQYF.

The V call is TRBV6-5, the J call TRBJ2-7; D possibly corresponds to TRBD1 (5 bases). The CDR3 runs to 15 residues. The germline V gene has CDR1 MNHEY and CDR2 SVGAGI. Trimming removed 2 bases at V and 0 bases at J, with 11 bases between. The CDR3 loop reads CASSYGAPSSYEQYF. The DNA for the CDR3 is TGTGCCAGCAGTTACGGGGCCCCGAGCTCCTACGAGCAGTACTTC.

J is TRBJ1-4 and V is TRBV30; D not certain. Germline V CDR1 and CDR2: GTSNPN, SVGIG (reference sequence). Trimming removed 2 bases at V and 8 bases at J, with 3 bases between. The CDR3 runs 10 residues. The CDR3 DNA sequence: TGTGCCTGGAGTCGGGAAAAACTGTTTTTT. This gives the protein CAWSREKLFF.

The genes are TRBV5-1 and TRBJ1-3; D remains unclear. CDR3 size: 17 residues. V was clipped by 4 bases and J by 0 bases, with 17 bases between them. Per the germline V gene, CDR1 is SGHRS and CDR2 is YFSETQ. The DNA of the CDR3 is TGCGCCAGCAGCCCAAAGGCCGGTGACTACTCTGGAAACACCATATATTTT. Translating gives CASSPKAGDYSGNTIYF.

Points on this clone: An end of the junction does not agree with germline; a read error may underlie this. The chain carries TRBV7-2 and TRBJ1-1; TRBD1 is a possible D gene (6 bases). The length of the CDR3 is 13 residues. CDR1 and CDR2 from the germline V gene are SGHTA and FQGNSA. The CDR3 DNA follows: TGTGCCAGCACCAAAAGGGGGAACACTGAAGCTCTCTTT. It encodes CASTKRGNTEALF. Full variable domain (outside the CDR3, taken from reference TRBV7-2 and TRBJ1-1): GAGVSQSPSNKVTEKGKDVELRCDPISGHTALYWYRQSLGQGLEFLIYFQGNSAPDKSGLPSDRFSAERTGGSVSTLTIQRTQQEDSAVYLCASTKRGNTEALFGQGTRLTVV.

This clone is a singleton in its sample. This chain's CDR3 is CASSPLEGGGNIQYF. The CDR3 bases are TGTGCCAGCAGCCCGCTAGAGGGGGGGGGCAACATTCAGTACTTC. The chain joins TRBV6-5 to TRBJ2-4; TRBD2 is a possible D gene (7 bases). The CDR3 spans 15 residues. With 6 bases removed from V and 7 bases from J, the gap between germline ends came to 19 bases. CDR1 and CDR2 (germline): MNHEY, SVGAGI.

The chain combines TRBV7-3 with TRBJ1-1; D not certain. With 4 bases removed from V and 2 bases from J, the gap between germline ends came to 8 bases. The CDR3 sequence is 13 residues long. CDR1 and CDR2 (germline): SGHTA, FQGTGA. The CDR3 coding sequence is TGTGCCAGCAGCTCGTCCGTAAACACTGAAGCTTTCTTT. It specifies CASSSSVNTEAFF.

This clone was observed a handful of times. The rearrangement links TRBV7-6 to TRBJ2-3, with D tentatively TRBD2 (5 bases). Germline values: CDR1 SGHVS, CDR2 FNYEAQ. V was trimmed by 5 bases and J by 0 bases, leaving 12 bases between them. This CDR3 contains 15 residues. For the CDR3, the DNA is TGTGCCAGCAGCCCAGGACGGGGAAGCACAGATACGCAGTATTTT. Its translation: CASSPGRGSTDTQYF.

The chain links TRBV6-5 to TRBJ2-5; D is undetermined. Judging by the DNA end, TRBJ2-7 fits better; the J call may be wrong. The CDR3 is 12 residues long. Germline loops: CDR1 MNHEY, CDR2 SVGAGI. Written as DNA, the CDR3 is TGTGCCAGCTCGCAATCGGTCTACGAGCAGTACTTC. Residues: CASSQSVYEQYF.

V usage is TRBV5-1 and J usage is TRBJ1-5; 8 bases line up with TRBD1. There are 14 residues in the CDR3. The junction had 6 bases not matched to a gene; V was cut back by 4 bases and J by 6 bases. The germline CDR1 and CDR2 sequences are SGHRS and YFSETQ. CDR3 amino acids: CASSTGTGGQPQHF. The CDR3 DNA is TGCGCCAGCAGCACGGGGACAGGAGGTCAGCCCCAGCATTTT.

There are a few counts of this clone. CDR3 nucleotide sequence: TGTGCCAGCACTACCAGCGGGAGCTTGAACACTGAAGCTTTCTTT. Its translation: CASTTSGSLNTEAFF. The chain carries TRBV28 and TRBJ1-1; no reliable D call. The CDR3 runs 15 residues. The ends were cut back, 7 bases at V and 0 bases at J, with 15 bases in the middle. From germline, CDR1 is MDHEN and CDR2 SYDVKM. Full variable domain (rest looked up from reference TRBV28 and TRBJ1-1): DVKVTQSSRYLVKRTGEKVFLECVQDMDHENMFWYRQDPGLGLRLIYFSYDVKMKEKGDIPEGYSVSREKKERFSLILESASTNQTSMYLCASTTSGSLNTEAFFGQGTRLTVV.

V is TRBV28 and J is TRBJ1-2; tentative D call: TRBD1 (6 bases). CDR1 is MDHEN and CDR2 is SYDVKM in the germline V gene. CDR3 size: 13 residues. V dropped 5 bases and J dropped 0 bases, with 7 bases sitting between them. The CDR3 here is CASSRTANYGYTF. Written as DNA, the CDR3 is TGTGCCAGCAGTCGGACAGCTAACTATGGCTACACCTTC.

The table lists this clone with a few counts. The J gene is TRBJ1-1, the V gene TRBV18; 9 bases are shared with TRBD1. The V gene's germline CDR1 is KGHSH and CDR2 LQKENI. CDR3 length: 13 amino acids. With V trimmed by 2 bases and J by 10 bases, 5 bases remained unmatched. The DNA of the CDR3 is TGTGCCAGCTCACCAGCAACAGGGGGCGCAGCTTTCTTT. Translating it yields CASSPATGGAAFF.

This chain uses TRBV5-1 with TRBJ2-6, with D unresolved. V lost 0 bases and J 4 bases, leaving 8 bases between the germline ends. Germline CDR1 is SGHRS and CDR2 is YFSETQ. This CDR3 is built from 15 residues. The chain's CDR3 is CASSLGLSGANVLTF. The CDR3 DNA reads TGCGCCAGCAGCTTGGGGCTGTCAGGGGCCAACGTCCTGACTTTC.

A note on this clone: At one end, the junction sequence differs from germline, possibly due to a read error. The V call is TRBV7-9, the J call TRBJ2-1; D gene ambiguous. CDR1 and CDR2 (germline): SEHNR, FQNEAQ (reference sequence). This CDR3 contains 14 residues. Here the CDR3 DNA reads TGTGCCAGCAGCTTAGAGAGCTCCTCCAATGAGCAGTTCTTC. As protein: CASSLESSSNEQFF.

The rearrangement uses TRBV10-3 and TRBJ2-3, with 10 bases aligning to TRBD2. This CDR3 has 15 amino acids. The V gene end was trimmed by 2 bases and the J gene end by 4 bases; junction bases not matched to a gene: 3. Germline assignment: CDR1 ENHRY and CDR2 SYGVKD. Here the CDR3 DNA reads TGTGCCATCAGTGAGAACCTAGCGGGGGCAGATACGCAGTATTTT. It encodes CAISENLAGADTQYF.

The CDR3 spells CASSSPRGGTTYEQYF. Written as DNA, the CDR3 is TGTGCCAGCAGTTCCCCCCGGGGGGGCACCACCTACGAGCAGTACTTC. This chain uses TRBV28 with TRBJ2-7; 8 bases match TRBD2. CDR1 is MDHEN, CDR2 SYDVKM, per germline. The CDR3 runs 16 residues. J lost 2 bases, V lost 4 bases, and 10 bases had no gene match.

The chain's CDR3 is CASSPARTGGSPLHF. CDR3 bases: TGTGCCAGCAGCCCCGCTAGAACTGGCGGTTCACCCCTCCACTTT. The chain joins TRBV11-2 to TRBJ1-6; D gene ambiguous. CDR1 and CDR2 from the germline V gene are SGHAT and FQNNGV. Trimming removed 5 bases from V and 9 bases from J, with 17 bases in between. This CDR3 has 15 amino acids.

J is TRBJ2-7 and V is TRBV13; TRBD1 might be the D (5 bases). Germline V gives CDR1 PRHDT, CDR2 FYEKMQ (reference sequence). This CDR3 has 14 residues. V lost 2 bases to trimming and J lost 2 bases, with 10 bases between them. The CDR3 sequence is CASSLPGSAYEQYF. CDR3 DNA: TGTGCCAGCAGCTTACCAGGGTCCGCCTACGAGCAGTACTTC.

The chain carries TRBV5-4 and TRBJ2-1; 11 nucleotides agree with TRBD2. Trimming removed 5 bases from V and 10 bases from J; junction bases left unmatched: 5. The germline CDR1 and CDR2 sequences are SGHNT and YYREEE (reference sequence). The length of the CDR3 is 13 residues. The CDR3 reads CASRLAGAPEQFF. CDR3 in DNA: TGTGCCAGCAGACTAGCGGGGGCCCCGGAGCAGTTCTTC.